These T cell receptor beta chains were read from a single sample in a study of cytomegalovirus exposure and HLA in healthy donors. Generated by immunoSEQ multiplex PCR, the TCRdb table keeps only in-frame clones and is missing some. The data contain under 200,000 clones, about 62% of them singletons. Material for sequencing was PBMCs. The receptor set was obtained from a man aged 35 to 55 in good health and CMV-seronegative. The CDR3 runs from the conserved cysteine through the conserved F or W. D genes are given only for firm matches. The size entry is marked missing in some rows and otherwise reads once, few, many or a size class.

>TRBJ2-2|NA|TRBD1|TRBV6-6
TGTGCCAGCAGCCGGGACAGACCTCCGACCGGGGAGCTGTTTTTT
CASSRDRPPTGELFF
>TRBJ1-1|few|TRBD1|TRBV11-2
TGTGCCAGCACTATGAGGACAGGCCCAAACACTGAAGCTTTCTTT
CASTMRTGPNTEAFF
>TRBJ2-2|NA|TRBD2|TRBV27
TGTGCCACCCAGATTCTAGCGGGAGGGACGAACACCGGGGAGCTGTTTTTT
CATQILAGGTNTGELFF
>TRBJ2-7|NA|NA|TRBV6-1
TGTGCCAGCAGGTGGGGAGGCGACTCCTACGAGCAGTACTTC
CASRWGGDSYEQYF
>TRBJ2-3|few|TRBD1|TRBV28
TGTGCCAGCAGTCCCAACCTCTTTTGGACCGGACAGGGAGATTCTGATACGCAGTATTTT
CASSPNLFWTGQGDSDTQYF
>TRBJ2-1|few|TRBD1|TRBV7-2
TGTGCCAGCAGCTCCGACAGGGGGTACAATGAGCAGTTCTTC
CASSSDRGYNEQFF
>TRBJ2-7|NA|NA|TRBV7-9
TGTGCCAGCAGCTTAGTCGGACAGTTCTACGAGCAGTACTTC
CASSLVGQFYEQYF
>TRBJ2-5|NA|NA|TRBV10-3
TGTGCCATCAGTGTGGATTTTACAGATTCACCGCAAGAGACCCAGTACTTC
CAISVDFTDSPQETQYF
>TRBJ2-3|NA|NA|TRBV29-1
TGCAGCGCTACCGGCGGACTGGACTATACGCAGTATTTT
CSATGGLDYTQYF
>TRBJ2-5|NA|NA|TRBV10-3
TGTGCCTCTAGCCGACACCCGGGAGAGACCCAGTACTTC
CASSRHPGETQYF
>TRBJ2-1|NA|TRBD1|TRBV29-1
TGCAGCGTTGAAGATGGGGGACAGGCCACGTCCCTTTCCTACAATGAGCAGTTCTTC
CSVEDGGQATSLSYNEQFF
>TRBJ1-5|NA|NA|TRBV4-3
TGCGCCAGCTCAGACACGTTTAGCAATCAGCCCCAGCATTTT
CASSDTFSNQPQHF
>TRBJ1-5|NA|NA|TRBV21-1
TGTGCCAGTACTACCTCGAGACAGCCCGGTGGCAATCAGCCCCAGCATTTT
CASTTSRQPGGNQPQHF
>TRBJ1-2|NA|TRBD1|TRBV5-4
TGTGCCAGCAGCCCAACAGGGGATCGGGGCTACACCTTC
CASSPTGDRGYTF
>TRBJ2-5|NA|TRBD2|TRBV2
TGTGCCAGCAGTGGGACTCAGGGACTAGCGGAGACCCAGTACTTC
CASSGTQGLAETQYF
>TRBJ2-5|NA|NA|TRBV7-2
TGTGCCAGCAGCTACGACATTTACCAAGAGACCCAGTACTTC
CASSYDIYQETQYF
>TRBJ1-1|few|TRBD1|TRBV6-1
TGTGCCAGCAAGGGACAGGGGAACGCTGAAGCTTTCTTT
CASKGQGNAEAFF
>TRBJ2-7|NA|TRBD1|TRBV4-1
TGCGCCAGCAGCCAGTCTATCCAGGGGGCGCGGGAGCAGTACTTC
CASSQSIQGAREQYF
>TRBJ2-3|NA|TRBD2|TRBV9
TGTGCCAGCAGCCTAACTAGCGGGGGACCAGATACGCAGTATTTT
CASSLTSGGPDTQYF
>TRBJ1-6|NA|TRBD1|TRBV30
TGTGCCTGCCGCTCCGGGGACAGGGGTTCACCCCTCCACTTT
CACRSGDRGSPLHF
>TRBJ2-7|NA|TRBD1|TRBV28
TGTGCCAGCAGTAGTTGGGGACAGACGTACGAGCAGTACTTC
CASSSWGQTYEQYF
>TRBJ2-7|few|TRBD1|TRBV10-2
TGCGCCAGCAGTGAGTCATCCGGGACAGGAGGCCACGAGCAGTACTTC
CASSESSGTGGHEQYF
>TRBJ1-2|NA|TRBD1|TRBV6-6
TGTGCCAGCAGTCGAATGGGACAGGGTAATGGCTACACCTTC
CASSRMGQGNGYTF
>TRBJ2-7|NA|TRBD2|TRBV7-9
TGTGCCAGCAGCTTCCCCTCTAGCGGGAGCCGGGGGGAGCAGTACTTC
CASSFPSSGSRGEQYF
>TRBJ1-2|NA|NA|TRBV27
TGTGCCAGCAGTTTACAGGGTTACTATGGCTACACCTTC
CASSLQGYYGYTF
>TRBJ2-5|NA|TRBD1|TRBV6-1
TGTGCCAGCAGGGTGGACAGGGGGAGAGAGACCCAGTACTTC
CASRVDRGRETQYF
>TRBJ2-5|NA|NA|TRBV27
TGTGCCAGCAGTCCGCTGAGCGGGCCCGAGACCCAGTACTTC
CASSPLSGPETQYF
>TRBJ2-7|NA|NA|TRBV19
TGTGCCAGTAGGAACCACCGGGGTACCCACGAGCAGTACTTC
CASRNHRGTHEQYF
>TRBJ1-2|NA|NA|TRBV11-2
TGTGCCAGCAGCTTAGTTCAAAAAGTTGAGAATATCTTCTATGGCTACACCTTC
CASSLVQKVENIFYGYTF
>TRBJ1-5|NA|NA|TRBV9
TGTGCCAGCAGCCCCTACCCTTATCAGCCCCAGCATTTT
CASSPYPYQPQHF
>TRBJ2-1|NA|TRBD1|TRBV9
TGTGCCAGCAGCCCACTGGGACAGGGGGTCCATGAGCAGTTCTTC
CASSPLGQGVHEQFF
>TRBJ2-2|NA|TRBD1|TRBV6-5
TGTGCCAGCAGTTACCAGACAGGGACCAACACCGGGGAGCTGTTTTTT
CASSYQTGTNTGELFF
>TRBJ1-3|NA|TRBD1|TRBV7-8
TGTGCCAGCAGCCGGGACAGACCAGGAATCGGAAACACCATATATTTT
CASSRDRPGIGNTIYF
>TRBJ1-1|few|NA|TRBV5-1
TGCGCCAGCAGCCCATTGGGGGGAGGAATGAACACTGAAGCTTTCTTT
CASSPLGGGMNTEAFF
>TRBJ2-2|NA|TRBD1|TRBV6-4
TGTGCCAGCAAAGAGGGGGCTGGGACCGGGGAGCTGTTTTTT
CASKEGAGTGELFF
>TRBJ2-2|few|TRBD1|TRBV2
TGTGCCAGCAGCCCCGGGACAGGGGGGGCCGGGGAGCTGTTTTTT
CASSPGTGGAGELFF
>TRBJ2-1|few|TRBD2|TRBV2
TGTGCCAGCAGTGTAACTGGCGCGGGAGTTGCCTACAATGAGCAGTTCTTC
CASSVTGAGVAYNEQFF
>TRBJ2-7|NA|TRBD2|TRBV9
TGTGCCAGCAGCGTAGGGCTAGCGGGAGTAGCGGACGAGCAGTACTTC
CASSVGLAGVADEQYF
>TRBJ2-1|NA|TRBD1|TRBV28
TGTGCCAGCATCCCGGGACAGGAACTTTACAATGAGCAGTTCTTC
CASIPGQELYNEQFF
>TRBJ1-4|NA|NA|TRBV11-2
TGTGCCAGCAGCTTAGGATCTGCGTACAATGAAAAACTGTTTTTT
CASSLGSAYNEKLFF
>TRBJ2-2|NA|NA|TRBV20-1
TGCAGTGCTTCCAGCGGCGGGGAGCTGTTTTTT
CSASSGGELFF
>TRBJ1-4|NA|NA|TRBV6-6
TGTGCCAGCAGTTTACCGCAGGGTCGAAATGAAAAACTGTTTTTT
CASSLPQGRNEKLFF